The 15 T cell receptor beta chains presented below share a single source sample, sequenced in a study of T-cell reconstitution after alpha-beta-depleted transplantation in children. During its preparation, the TCRbeta library received unique molecular identifiers. In TCRdb, the PCR reads were re-called with MiXCR into one record per CDR3 protein. In the table there are about 540,000 distinct CDR3 sequences, around 16% of which are singletons. Sequencing was performed on PBMCs from the stem cell graft donor, taken from the stem cell graft. The receptors shown here come from a human donor who donated a stem cell graft to a child with acute lymphoblastic leukemia.

The chain employs TRBV7-9 and TRBJ2-7; 11 positions agree with TRBD2. CDR1 is SEHNR and CDR2 is FQNEAQ in the germline V gene (reference sequence). The length of the CDR3 is 16 residues. Trimming removed 0 bases from V and 2 bases from J; junction bases left unmatched: 3. CDR3 in amino acids: CASSLALAGGPYEQYF. The CDR3 DNA sequence: TGTGCCAGCAGCTTAGCGCTAGCGGGAGGTCCCTACGAGCAGTACTTC.

J is TRBJ2-5 and V is TRBV7-6; D is uncertain. Germline V CDR1 and CDR2: SGHVS, FNYEAQ. The V end was cut by 0 bases, the J end by 5 bases, with 10 bases between. This CDR3 is built from 14 residues. The CDR3 protein is CASSLAQDGETQYF. CDR3 DNA: TGTGCCAGCAGCTTAGCGCAAGATGGGGAGACCCAGTACTTC.

This clonotype has just a few counts. The CDR3 region is CASSAGLAEDEQYF. In DNA, the CDR3 is TGTGCCAGCAGCGCGGGACTAGCTGAGGACGAGCAGTACTTC. V is TRBV9 and J is TRBJ2-7; 9 bases fit TRBD2. The CDR3 is 14 residues long. The V and J ends lost 3 bases and 5 bases, in that order; junction bases with no gene match: 6. Germline assignment: CDR1 SGDLS and CDR2 YYNGEE. The full variable domain, completed using reference TRBV9 and TRBJ2-7, is DSGVTQTPKHLITATGQRVTLRCSPRSGDLSVYWYQQSLDQGLQFLIQYYNGEERAKGNILERFSAQQFPDLHSELNLSSLELGDSALYFCASSAGLAEDEQYFGPGTRLTVT.

The J gene is TRBJ2-1, the V gene TRBV7-2, with D perhaps matching TRBD2 (5 bases). The CDR3 covers 16 residues. CDR1 and CDR2 (germline): SGHTA, FQGNSA. The V gene lost 5 bases and the J gene lost 7 bases, with 21 bases spanning the gap. The CDR3 protein is CASSPFLEGVQNEQFF. In DNA form, the CDR3 reads TGTGCCAGCAGCCCATTTCTAGAGGGAGTACAGAATGAGCAGTTCTTC.

V gene TRBV25-1 combines with J gene TRBJ2-1, with D possibly matching TRBD1 (6 bases). V was cut by 3 bases and J by 3 bases, with 12 bases left in between. Germline CDR1 MGHDK, CDR2 SYGVNS. The CDR3 has 15 amino acids. CDR3 in amino acids: CASSDRTVGYNEQFF. CDR3 nucleotides: TGTGCCAGCAGTGATCGGACAGTCGGCTACAATGAGCAGTTCTTC.

This clonotype was counted a few times. The J gene is TRBJ2-1, the V gene TRBV12-3 or TRBV12-4, with 8 bases identical to TRBD2. There are 15 residues in the CDR3. J was trimmed by 9 bases and V by 6 bases; bases with no gene match: 13. CDR3 protein: CASRKREWGLSEQFF. DNA for the CDR3: TGTGCCAGCAGGAAGCGGGAGTGGGGATTGAGTGAGCAGTTCTTC.

This CDR3 is CASSLGPVYEQYF. The DNA of the CDR3 is TGTGCCAGCAGTTTGGGCCCTGTTTACGAGCAGTACTTC. V is TRBV12-3 or TRBV12-4 and J is TRBJ2-7; D gene unclear. This CDR3 has 13 residues. The V and J ends lost 3 bases and 4 bases respectively, with 10 bases between them.

The genes are TRBV25-1 and TRBJ2-1; 8 bases are a match to TRBD2. The CDR3 consists of 17 residues. Per the germline V gene, CDR1 is MGHDK and CDR2 is SYGVNS. Trimming at V came to 3 bases and at J to 4 bases, leaving 11 bases not matched to a gene. The DNA for the CDR3 is TGTGCCAGCAGTGACGCCACCCTCCGGGAGGGGTACAATGAGCAGTTCTTC. Translating it yields CASSDATLREGYNEQFF.

This clonotype showed up just a few times. The chain uses TRBV5-1 and TRBJ2-1; tentatively, D is TRBD1 (6 bases). The V end lost 5 bases, the J end lost 5 bases, and 11 bases lay between the germline ends. The V gene's germline CDR1 is SGHRS and CDR2 YFSETQ. This CDR3 is 13 amino acids long. The CDR3 DNA reads as TGCGCCAGCAGGTGGGGGCCGGACAATGAGCAGTTCTTC. It yields the protein CASRWGPDNEQFF.

V gene TRBV12-3 or TRBV12-4 combines with J gene TRBJ2-2; D uncertain. This CDR3 is built from 12 residues. Trimming pared 7 bases from V and 6 bases from J, leaving 9 bases between. The CDR3, as DNA: TGTGCCAGCACCTCCGCAGCCGGGGAGCTGTTTTTT. Translation: CASTSAAGELFF.

This clonotype was counted at least ten times. The V and J genes are TRBV5-1 and TRBJ2-3, with TRBD2 matching over 11 bases. This CDR3 is 16 amino acids long. Germline V gene data show CDR1 as SGHRS and CDR2 as YFSETQ. J gave up 3 bases and V 2 bases, and 5 bases lay outside the gene matches. CDR3 residues: CASSLLLAGVTDTQYF. In DNA form, the CDR3 reads TGCGCCAGCAGCTTACTACTAGCGGGAGTTACAGATACGCAGTATTTT.

This clonotype was detected ten times or more. The rearrangement links TRBV29-1 to TRBJ2-7; unclear D gene. Between the trimmed V and J ends, which lost 4 bases and 0 bases, there was a span of 13 bases. Germline CDR1 and CDR2: SQVTM and ANQGSEA. The CDR3 loop spans 14 amino acids. The CDR3 loop reads CSVVHGSSSYEQYF. CDR3 in DNA: TGCAGCGTTGTGCACGGGTCGAGCTCCTACGAGCAGTACTTC.

The rearrangement uses TRBV10-3 and TRBJ2-7, with 12 bases lining up with TRBD2. The junction had 12 bases not matched to a gene; V was cut back by 10 bases and J by 2 bases. This CDR3 is built from 16 residues. Germline values: CDR1 ENHRY, CDR2 SYGVKD. The CDR3 region is CATSLAGGTLPYEQYF. CDR3 bases: TGTGCCACCTCGCTAGCGGGAGGGACCCTCCCCTACGAGCAGTACTTC.

The chain links TRBV20-1 to TRBJ2-7; no reliable D call. Germline lookup yields CDR1 DFQATT and CDR2 SNEGSKA (reference sequence). The CDR3 runs to 15 residues. V gave up 1 base and J gave up 2 bases, with 15 bases separating them. The CDR3 region has the DNA TGCAGTGCTAGAGGTGGGCCTGTAGTGACCTACGAGCAGTACTTC. It encodes CSARGGPVVTYEQYF.

The chain combines TRBV9 with TRBJ2-4, with 9 bases identical to TRBD2. Trimming removed 3 bases from V and 0 bases from J; junction bases left unmatched: 7. The CDR3 runs 17 residues. Germline CDR1 and CDR2: SGDLS and YYNGEE. The CDR3 region has the DNA TGTGCCAGCAGCGACGGTAGCGGGGGATTAGCCAAAAACATTCAGTACTTC. It codes for CASSDGSGGLAKNIQYF.